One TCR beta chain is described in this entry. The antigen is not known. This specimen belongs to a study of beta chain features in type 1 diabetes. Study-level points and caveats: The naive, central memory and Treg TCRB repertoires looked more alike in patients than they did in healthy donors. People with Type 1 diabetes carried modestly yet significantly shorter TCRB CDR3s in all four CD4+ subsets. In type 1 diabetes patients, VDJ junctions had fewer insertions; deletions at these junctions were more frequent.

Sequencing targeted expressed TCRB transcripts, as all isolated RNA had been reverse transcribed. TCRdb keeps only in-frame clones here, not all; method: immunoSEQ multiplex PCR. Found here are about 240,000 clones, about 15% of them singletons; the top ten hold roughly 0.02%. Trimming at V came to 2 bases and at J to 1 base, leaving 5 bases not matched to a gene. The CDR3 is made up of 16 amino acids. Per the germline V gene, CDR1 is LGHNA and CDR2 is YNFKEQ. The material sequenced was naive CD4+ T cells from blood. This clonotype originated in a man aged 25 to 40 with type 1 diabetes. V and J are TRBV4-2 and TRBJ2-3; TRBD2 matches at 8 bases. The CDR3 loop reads CASSQRRGAGTDTQYF. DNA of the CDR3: TGTGCCAGCAGCCAAAGGCGGGGGGCCGGCACAGATACGCAGTATTTT.